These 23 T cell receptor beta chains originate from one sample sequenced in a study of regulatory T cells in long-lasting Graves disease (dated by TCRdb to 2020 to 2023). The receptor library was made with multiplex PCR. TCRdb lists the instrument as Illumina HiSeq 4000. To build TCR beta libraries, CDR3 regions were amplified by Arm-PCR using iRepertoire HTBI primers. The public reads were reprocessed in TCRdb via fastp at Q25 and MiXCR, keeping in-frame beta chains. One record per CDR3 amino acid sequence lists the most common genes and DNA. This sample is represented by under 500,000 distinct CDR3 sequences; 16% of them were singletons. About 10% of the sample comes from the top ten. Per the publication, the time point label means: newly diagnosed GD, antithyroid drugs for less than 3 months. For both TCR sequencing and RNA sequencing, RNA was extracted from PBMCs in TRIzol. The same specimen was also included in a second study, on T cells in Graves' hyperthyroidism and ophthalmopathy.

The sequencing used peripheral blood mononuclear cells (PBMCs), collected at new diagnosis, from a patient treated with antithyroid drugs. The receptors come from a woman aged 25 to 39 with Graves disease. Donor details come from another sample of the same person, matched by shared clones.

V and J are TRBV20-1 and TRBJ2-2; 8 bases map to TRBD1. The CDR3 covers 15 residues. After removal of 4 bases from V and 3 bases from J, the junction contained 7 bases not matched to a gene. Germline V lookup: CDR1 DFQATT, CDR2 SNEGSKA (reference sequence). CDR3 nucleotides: TGCAGTGCTAACCACGGGACAGGTGACACCGGGGAGCTGTTTTTT. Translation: CSANHGTGDTGELFF.

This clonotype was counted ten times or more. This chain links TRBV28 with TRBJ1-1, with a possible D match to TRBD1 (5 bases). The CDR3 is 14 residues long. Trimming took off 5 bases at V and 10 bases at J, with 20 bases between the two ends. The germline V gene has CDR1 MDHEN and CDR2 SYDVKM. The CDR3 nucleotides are TGTGCCAGCAGTCTCTCGCAGGGTTCCGTCGGAGCTTTCTTT. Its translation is CASSLSQGSVGAFF. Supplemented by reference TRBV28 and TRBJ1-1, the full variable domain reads DVKVTQSSRYLVKRTGEKVFLECVQDMDHENMFWYRQDPGLGLRLIYFSYDVKMKEKGDIPEGYSVSREKKERFSLILESASTNQTSMYLCASSLSQGSVGAFFGQGTRLTVV.

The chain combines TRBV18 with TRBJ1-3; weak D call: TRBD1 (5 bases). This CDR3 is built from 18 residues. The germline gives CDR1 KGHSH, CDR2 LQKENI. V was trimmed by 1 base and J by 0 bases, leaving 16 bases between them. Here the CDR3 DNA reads TGTGCCAGCTCACCACTCAGCTCTTTGACAGCCTCTGGAAACACCATATATTTT. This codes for CASSPLSSLTASGNTIYF.

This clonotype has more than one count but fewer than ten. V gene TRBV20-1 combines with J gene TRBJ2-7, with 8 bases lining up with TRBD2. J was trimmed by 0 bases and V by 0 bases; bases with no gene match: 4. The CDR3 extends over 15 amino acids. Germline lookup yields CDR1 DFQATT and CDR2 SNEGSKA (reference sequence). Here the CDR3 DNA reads TGCAGTGCTAGAGACCGGGGGGGTAGCTCCTACGAGCAGTACTTC. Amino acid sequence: CSARDRGGSSYEQYF.

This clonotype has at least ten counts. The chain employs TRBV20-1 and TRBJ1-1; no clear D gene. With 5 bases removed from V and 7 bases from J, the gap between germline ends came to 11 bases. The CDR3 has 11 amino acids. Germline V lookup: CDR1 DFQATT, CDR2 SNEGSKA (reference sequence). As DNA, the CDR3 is TGCAGTGCTGCAGGCGAGGGTGAAGCTTTCTTT. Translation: CSAAGEGEAFF.

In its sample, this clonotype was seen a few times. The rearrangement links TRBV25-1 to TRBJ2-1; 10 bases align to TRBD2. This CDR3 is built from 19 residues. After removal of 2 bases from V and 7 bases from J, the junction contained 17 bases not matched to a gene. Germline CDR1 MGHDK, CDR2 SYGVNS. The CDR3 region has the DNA TGTGCCAGCAGTGAAACCGGGACTAGCGTATTACGCCTACTGAATGAGCAGTTCTTC. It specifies CASSETGTSVLRLLNEQFF.

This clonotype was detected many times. Written as DNA, the CDR3 is TGCAGTGCTAGAGGACAGGGGGAGGTCAGCACCGGGGAGCTGTTTTTT. It yields the protein CSARGQGEVSTGELFF. This chain links TRBV20-1 with TRBJ2-2; 9 nucleotides match TRBD1. Germline CDR1 and CDR2: DFQATT and SNEGSKA (reference sequence). This CDR3 has 16 residues. The V and J ends lost 1 base and 4 bases, in that order; junction bases with no gene match: 7.

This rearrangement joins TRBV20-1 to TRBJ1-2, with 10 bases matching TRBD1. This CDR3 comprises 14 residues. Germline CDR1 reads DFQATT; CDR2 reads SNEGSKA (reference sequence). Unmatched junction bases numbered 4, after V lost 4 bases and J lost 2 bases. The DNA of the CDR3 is TGCAGTGCTACGCCGGGACAGGGGAACTATGGCTACACCTTC. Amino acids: CSATPGQGNYGYTF.

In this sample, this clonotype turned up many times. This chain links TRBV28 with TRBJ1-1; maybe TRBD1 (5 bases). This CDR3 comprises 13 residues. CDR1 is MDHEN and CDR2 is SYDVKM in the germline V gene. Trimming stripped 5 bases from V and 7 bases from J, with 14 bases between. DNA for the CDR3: TGTGCCAGCAGTCCTATACAGGTTTTTGAAGCTTTCTTT. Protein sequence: CASSPIQVFEAFF.

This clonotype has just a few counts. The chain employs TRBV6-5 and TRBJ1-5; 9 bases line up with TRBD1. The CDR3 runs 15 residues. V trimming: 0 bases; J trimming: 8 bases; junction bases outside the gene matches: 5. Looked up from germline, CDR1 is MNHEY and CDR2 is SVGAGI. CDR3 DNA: TGTGCCAGCAGTTACTCCCGGACAGGGGTAGAGCCCCAGCATTTT. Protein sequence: CASSYSRTGVEPQHF.

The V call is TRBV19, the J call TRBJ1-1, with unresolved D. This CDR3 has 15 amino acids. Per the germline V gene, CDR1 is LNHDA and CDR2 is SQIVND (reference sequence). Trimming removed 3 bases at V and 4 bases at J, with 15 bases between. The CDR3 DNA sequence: TGTGCCAGTAGTATCAGAACCGACCGAGGCACTGAAGCTTTCTTT. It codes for CASSIRTDRGTEAFF.

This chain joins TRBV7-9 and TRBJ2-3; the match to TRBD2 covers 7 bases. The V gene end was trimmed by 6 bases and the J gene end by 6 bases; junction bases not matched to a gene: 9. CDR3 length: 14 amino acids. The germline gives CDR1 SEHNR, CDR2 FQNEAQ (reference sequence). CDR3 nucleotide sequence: TGTGCCAGCAGGGGGCGGGAGAGGTCTGATACGCAGTATTTT. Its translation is CASRGRERSDTQYF.

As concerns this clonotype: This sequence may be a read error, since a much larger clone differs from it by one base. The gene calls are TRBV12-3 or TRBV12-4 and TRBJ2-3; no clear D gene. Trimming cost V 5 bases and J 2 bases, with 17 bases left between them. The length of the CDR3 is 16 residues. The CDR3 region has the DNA TGTGCCAGCAGTCTCCTCACAGCGAGTTTCACAGATACGCAGTATTTT. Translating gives CASSLLTASFTDTQYF.

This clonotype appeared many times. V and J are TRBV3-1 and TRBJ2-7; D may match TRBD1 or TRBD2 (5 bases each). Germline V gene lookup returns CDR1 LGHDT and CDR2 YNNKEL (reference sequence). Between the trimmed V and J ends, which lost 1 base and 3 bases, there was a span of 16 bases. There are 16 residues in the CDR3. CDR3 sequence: CASSQGSGRKFYEQYF. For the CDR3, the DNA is TGTGCCAGCAGCCAAGGCTCGGGACGGAAGTTCTACGAGCAGTACTTC.

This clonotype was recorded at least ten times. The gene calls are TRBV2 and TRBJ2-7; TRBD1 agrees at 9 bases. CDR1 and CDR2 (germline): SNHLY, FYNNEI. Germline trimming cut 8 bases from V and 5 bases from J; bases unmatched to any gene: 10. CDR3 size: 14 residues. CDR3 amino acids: CASHRDRDENEQYF. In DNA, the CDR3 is TGTGCCAGCCACCGGGACAGGGACGAAAACGAGCAGTACTTC.

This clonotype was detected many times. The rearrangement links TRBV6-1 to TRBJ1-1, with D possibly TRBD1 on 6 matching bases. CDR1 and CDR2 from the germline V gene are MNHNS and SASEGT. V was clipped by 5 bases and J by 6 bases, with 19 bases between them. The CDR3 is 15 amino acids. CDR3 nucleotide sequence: TGTGCCAGCAGTCCAGACATAGACAGGTTCTCTGAAGCTTTCTTT. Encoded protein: CASSPDIDRFSEAFF.

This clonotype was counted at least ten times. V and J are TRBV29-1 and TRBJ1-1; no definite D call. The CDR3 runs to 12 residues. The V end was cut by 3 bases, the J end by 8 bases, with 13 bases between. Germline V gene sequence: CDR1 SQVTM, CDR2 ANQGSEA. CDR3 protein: CSVDPPRLEAFF. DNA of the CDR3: TGCAGCGTTGACCCCCCGAGGCTCGAAGCTTTCTTT.

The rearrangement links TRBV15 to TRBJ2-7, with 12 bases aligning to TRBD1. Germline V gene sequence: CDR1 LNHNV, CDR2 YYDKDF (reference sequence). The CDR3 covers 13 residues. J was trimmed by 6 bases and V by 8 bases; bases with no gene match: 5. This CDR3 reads CATAGQGAREQYF. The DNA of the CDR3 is TGTGCCACCGCGGGACAGGGGGCCCGCGAGCAGTACTTC.

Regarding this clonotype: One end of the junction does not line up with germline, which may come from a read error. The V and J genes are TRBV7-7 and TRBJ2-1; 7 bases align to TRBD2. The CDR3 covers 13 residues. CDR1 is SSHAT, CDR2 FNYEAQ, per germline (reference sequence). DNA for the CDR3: TGTGCTAGCAGCTTAGCAACGGGAGGTGAGCAGTTCTTC. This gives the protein CASSLATGGEQFF. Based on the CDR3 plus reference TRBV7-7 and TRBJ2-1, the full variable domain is GAGVSQSPRYKVTKRGQDVTLRCDPISSHATLYWYQQALGQGPEFLTYFNYEAQPDKSGLPSDRFSAERPEGSISTLTIQRTEQRDSAMYRCASSLATGGEQFFGPGTRLTVL.

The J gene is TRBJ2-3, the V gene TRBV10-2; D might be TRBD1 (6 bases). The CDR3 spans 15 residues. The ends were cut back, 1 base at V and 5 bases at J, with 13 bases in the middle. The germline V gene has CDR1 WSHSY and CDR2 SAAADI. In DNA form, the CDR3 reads TGCGCCAGCAGTGAGTACGAAAAAGGGGGAGATACGCAGTATTTT. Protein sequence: CASSEYEKGGDTQYF.

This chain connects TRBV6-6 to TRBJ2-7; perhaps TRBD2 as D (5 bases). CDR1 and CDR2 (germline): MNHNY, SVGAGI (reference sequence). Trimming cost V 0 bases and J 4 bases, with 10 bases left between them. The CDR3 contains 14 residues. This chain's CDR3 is CASSYSWELYEQYF. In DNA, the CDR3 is TGTGCCAGCAGTTACTCGTGGGAGTTGTACGAGCAGTACTTC.

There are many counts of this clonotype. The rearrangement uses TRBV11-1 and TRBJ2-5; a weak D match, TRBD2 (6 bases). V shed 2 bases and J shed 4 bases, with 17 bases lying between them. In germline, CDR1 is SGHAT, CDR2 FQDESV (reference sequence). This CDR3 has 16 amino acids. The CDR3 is CASSLRGAAGLETQYF. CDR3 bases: TGTGCCAGCAGCTTAAGAGGAGCGGCGGGATTAGAGACCCAGTACTTC.

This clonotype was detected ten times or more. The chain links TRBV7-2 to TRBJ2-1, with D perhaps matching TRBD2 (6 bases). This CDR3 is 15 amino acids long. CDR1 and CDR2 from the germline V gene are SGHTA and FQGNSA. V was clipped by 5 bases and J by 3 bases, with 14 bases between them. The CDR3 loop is CASSQESSDYNEQFF. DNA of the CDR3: TGTGCCAGCAGCCAGGAGTCTAGCGACTACAATGAGCAGTTCTTC.